A selection of T cell receptor beta chains follows, all from one sample in a study of T-cell memory formation after mild COVID-19. Via MiXCR, TCRdb re-called the 5' RACE reads, giving one row per CDR3 protein. This table has 250,000 to 350,000 distinct CDR3 sequences, just under 20% appearing once. Sequenced sample: PBMCs or a T cell subset sorted from them (not recorded which). Receptors originate from a man younger than 35 who had mild COVID-19 (a few samples of this study predate the infection). Cell type and time point are not known. Both conserved end residues are part of each CDR3.

J gene	V gene	CDR3 protein
TRBJ2-1	TRBV2	CASLALNSYNEQFF
TRBJ1-4	TRBV20-1	CSAREALNEKLFF
TRBJ2-5	TRBV7-9	CASTPKAGAETQYF
TRBJ1-5	TRBV30	CAWTYGGNQPQHF
TRBJ1-1	TRBV18	CASSPGKGRNTEAFF
TRBJ1-1	TRBV12-3/TRBV12-4	CASSPGRVNTEAFF
TRBJ1-5	TRBV2	CASSFWGAAQPQHF
TRBJ2-7	TRBV6-2/TRBV6-3	CASRGTSGLEQYF
TRBJ1-2	TRBV12-3/TRBV12-4	CASSPTGEQGYTF
TRBJ1-3	TRBV7-2	CASRLDRGLAGNTIYF